One sample yielded the 19 T cell receptor beta chains listed below, sequenced in a study of radiation and T cells in renal cell carcinoma. Method: immunoSEQ multiplex PCR; TCRdb's copy keeps in-frame clones and lacks some. The sample holds 150,000 to 190,000 clones, about 87% seen once. Time point indicated: blood 2 weeks post-SBRT. The sample's treatment: 15 Gy SBRT to primary tumor, nephrectomy 4 weeks later. The sample here was blood, taken from a patient whose treatment included radiotherapy and nephrectomy. These TCRs come from a woman in her 50s with renal cell carcinoma.

The table lists this clone with many counts. This sequence joins TRBV2 and TRBJ1-2, with a tentative D call TRBD1 (5 bases). V lost 8 bases, J lost 3 bases, and 7 bases lay in between. CDR3 length: 11 residues. The V gene's germline CDR1 is SNHLY and CDR2 FYNNEI. CDR3 amino acids: CASSGYYGYTF. The CDR3 region has the DNA TGTGCCAGCTCAGGGTACTATGGCTACACCTTC.

The rearrangement joins TRBV7-2 to TRBJ2-7, with 7 bases fitting TRBD1. Germline lookup yields CDR1 SGHTA and CDR2 FQGNSA. V lost 3 bases to trimming and J lost 6 bases; unmatched junction nucleotides: 5. This CDR3 has 13 amino acids. This CDR3 is CASSFDRALEQYF. The CDR3 DNA follows: TGTGCCAGCAGCTTCGACAGGGCCCTCGAGCAGTACTTC.

V gene TRBV19 combines with J gene TRBJ1-5; 8 nucleotides line up with TRBD1. Germline V gene data show CDR1 as LNHDA and CDR2 as SQIVND (reference sequence). The CDR3 spans 15 residues. V was pared by 3 bases and J by 9 bases, with 10 bases of the junction left unmatched. The DNA of the CDR3 is TGTGCCAGTAGTATTATAGGACAGGGCATACGGCCCCAGCATTTT. Residues: CASSIIGQGIRPQHF.

The chain recombines TRBV10-2 with TRBJ2-5; D gene ambiguous. The J call may be wrong; the DNA end is better matched by TRBJ2-7. CDR3 size: 12 residues. Germline CDR1 is WSHSY and CDR2 is SAAADI. The CDR3 DNA sequence: TGCGCCAGCAGGGAGCAGCGTTACGAGCAGTACTTC. Residues: CASREQRYEQYF.

Turning to this clone: Its ends do not fully match the called genes, so a read error is possible. J is TRBJ2-2 and V is TRBV7-7; 9 bases line up with TRBD1. This CDR3 is 16 amino acids long. CDR1 is SSHAT and CDR2 is FNYEAQ in the germline V gene (reference sequence). CDR3 bases: TGTGCTAGCAGCAACCCGGGACAGGGTAACACCGGGGAGCTGTTTTTT. This translates into CASSNPGQGNTGELFF.

The V and J genes are TRBV19 and TRBJ1-1, with a possible D match to TRBD1 (5 bases). The V gene's germline CDR1 is LNHDA and CDR2 SQIVND (reference sequence). The germline V and J ends were trimmed by 2 bases and 8 bases, with 15 bases remaining between them. The CDR3 is made up of 14 amino acids. CDR3: CASSINVWDLEAFF. CDR3 sequence (DNA): TGTGCCAGTAGTATAAACGTGTGGGACTTAGAAGCTTTCTTT.

The chain carries TRBV4-1 and TRBJ1-1; D is ambiguous. The CDR3 runs 15 residues. The germline V gene has CDR1 MGHRA and CDR2 YSYEKL. V shed 0 bases and J shed 2 bases, with 10 bases lying between them. The chain's CDR3 is CASSQDLGSNTEAFF. Written as DNA, the CDR3 is TGCGCCAGCAGCCAAGATTTGGGCAGTAACACTGAAGCTTTCTTT.

The V call is TRBV7-2, the J call TRBJ2-1, with TRBD2 identical over 16 bases. V lost 5 bases, J lost 7 bases, and 14 bases stayed unmatched. CDR3 length: 19 amino acids. Germline V gene data show CDR1 as SGHTA and CDR2 as FQGNSA. The CDR3 nucleotides read TGTGCCAGCAGCACGACCGGGACTAGCGGGGGGGTATCGCTGAATGAGCAGTTCTTC. It specifies CASSTTGTSGGVSLNEQFF.

V usage is TRBV5-1 and J usage is TRBJ1-1; D remains ambiguous. Germline V gene lookup returns CDR1 SGHRS and CDR2 YFSETQ. The CDR3 covers 15 residues. Trimming cost V 3 bases and J 8 bases, with 20 bases left between them. The CDR3 loop is CASSSPTVAIREAFF. CDR3 DNA sequence: TGCGCCAGCAGCTCCCCGACCGTAGCCATTAGGGAAGCTTTCTTT.

The rearrangement uses TRBV6-1 and TRBJ1-2; D is unclear. The V gene lost 1 base and the J gene lost 1 base, with 4 bases spanning the gap. This CDR3 region has 13 residues. CDR1 and CDR2 (germline): MNHNS, SASEGT. The CDR3 region has the DNA TGTGCCAGCAGTGAAGGGGTTAACTATGGCTACACCTTC. It encodes CASSEGVNYGYTF.

The V and J genes are TRBV7-2 and TRBJ2-1; the match to TRBD2 covers 13 bases. Germline V gives CDR1 SGHTA, CDR2 FQGNSA. J lost 8 bases, V lost 0 bases, and 4 bases had no gene match. The CDR3 is 16 amino acids. CDR3 coding DNA: TGTGCCAGCAGCTTAGCTACTAGCGGGGGGGCTTATGAGCAGTTCTTC. Its translation is CASSLATSGGAYEQFF.

The rearrangement links TRBV11-1 to TRBJ2-3, with 11 bases aligning to TRBD2. Trimming removed 5 bases from V and 3 bases from J; junction bases left unmatched: 4. CDR1 SGHAT and CDR2 FQDESV come from the germline V gene (reference sequence). The CDR3 consists of 15 residues. In nucleotides, the CDR3 is TGTGCCAGCAGCCCCATAGCGGGGGGGACAGATACGCAGTATTTT. Translation gives CASSPIAGGTDTQYF.

Only a few counts were recorded for this clone. The chain links TRBV12-5 to TRBJ2-1; 9 bases agree with TRBD2. Per the germline V gene, CDR1 is LGHNT and CDR2 is FRNRAP. This CDR3 is built from 16 residues. V gave up 2 bases and J gave up 9 bases; unmatched junction bases: 11. The CDR3 loop reads CASGLYIAGVLGEQFF. In DNA, the CDR3 is TGTGCTAGTGGTTTGTACATAGCGGGGGTTTTAGGTGAGCAGTTCTTC.

This clone was recorded a few times. The V and J genes are TRBV29-1 and TRBJ1-1; tentative D call: TRBD1 (6 bases). Per the germline V gene, CDR1 is SQVTM and CDR2 is ANQGSEA. This CDR3 is 13 amino acids long. Trimming took off 1 base at V and 7 bases at J, with 13 bases between the two ends. The DNA for the CDR3 is TGCAGCGTTGAAGTCCAGGGGAATGGTGAAGCTTTCTTT. It is translated as CSVEVQGNGEAFF.

The chain carries TRBV7-9 and TRBJ2-1; perhaps TRBD2 as D (6 bases). The germline V and J ends were trimmed by 4 bases and 9 bases, with 16 bases remaining between them. Germline CDR1 is SEHNR and CDR2 is FQNEAQ (reference sequence). The CDR3 consists of 14 residues. The CDR3 DNA follows: TGTGCCAGCAGCTGGGACTTAAAAACGGGTGAGCAGTTCTTC. Encoded protein: CASSWDLKTGEQFF.

This clone was picked up a small number of times. This chain links TRBV9 with TRBJ2-7; D remains ambiguous. V gave up 5 bases and J gave up 4 bases, with 10 bases separating them. The CDR3 consists of 12 residues. Germline V gene lookup returns CDR1 SGDLS and CDR2 YYNGEE. As DNA, the CDR3 is TGTGCCAGCAGAGCCCGAAGTTACGAGCAGTACTTC. Protein sequence: CASRARSYEQYF.

The DNA for the CDR3 is TGTGCCAGCAACTCGCCGGGACAGGGCGTCCATGAGCAGTTCTTC. This translates into CASNSPGQGVHEQFF. The chain has TRBV9 and TRBJ2-1; 9 bases are a match to TRBD1. In germline, CDR1 is SGDLS, CDR2 YYNGEE. V gave up 6 bases and J gave up 8 bases; unmatched junction bases: 12. The CDR3 is made up of 15 amino acids.

A single count supports this clone. The chain has TRBV10-3 and TRBJ1-1; D unclear. The CDR3 totals 17 residues. CDR1 is ENHRY, CDR2 SYGVKD, per germline. V dropped 6 bases and J dropped 0 bases, with 20 bases sitting between them. CDR3 protein: CAISALSIASMNTEAFF. In DNA, the CDR3 is TGTGCCATCAGCGCCCTGTCCATAGCCTCGATGAACACTGAAGCTTTCTTT.

The CDR3 sequence is CASSLAQAGTLSNTGELFF. The CDR3, as DNA: TGTGCCAGCAGCTTAGCACAGGCCGGGACACTATCGAACACCGGGGAGCTGTTTTTT. The V and J genes are TRBV7-9 and TRBJ2-2; D possibly corresponds to TRBD1 (6 bases). The CDR3 extends over 19 amino acids. V lost 0 bases and J lost 0, with 17 bases in between. CDR1 is SEHNR and CDR2 is FQNEAQ in the germline V gene (reference sequence).